Sequencing of this TCR beta chain was carried out in a study of cytomegalovirus exposure and HLA in healthy donors (dated by TCRdb to the late 2010s). Concerning the study at large: An earlier analysis of approximately 640 of the donors reported more than 250 Gb of sequence data and 100 million to 140 million unique TCR beta sequences from 150 million to 200 million T cells. Approximately 300 gigabases of sequencing data and roughly 90 million unique TCR sequences were included in an early release covering 550 to 800 HLA-typed donors. Among the roughly 400 genotyped donors, approximately 82% belonged to the genetic ancestry cluster associated with self-reported Caucasian donors. The study aimed to test whether signatures of past pathogen exposure could be identified by cataloging public T cell receptors. The T cell repertoires of under 750 subjects were profiled by immunosequencing and related to cytomegalovirus serostatus. Along with the approximately 670-subject first cohort, a separate validation cohort of over a hundred different subjects was used. The study combined high-throughput TCR immunosequencing, statistical association of individual TCRs with disease status, and machine learning to predict cytomegalovirus infection status. To study patterns of TCR occurrence, a later analysis re-analyzed previously published TCR beta repertoires from 550 to 800 donors and added high-resolution HLA genotyping. Rather than drawing on any new phenotypic data, the later analysis identified candidate immune exposures from TCR beta sequences and the way those sequences occurred across donors. An earlier analysis of 500 to 650 of the donors applied high-throughput TCR beta sequencing to assess whether each TCR beta V gene segment acted as functional or pseudogenic. Donor age, sex, ethnicity and CMV serostatus were compiled together with the repertoire data. A later genetic analysis took genome-wide SNP genotypes for about three fifths of the 666 donors and used that subset as a discovery cohort. Every discovery cohort repertoire had been produced on one sequencing platform. HLA typing included class I and class II loci at four-digit resolution. The number of typed donors differed by locus: about 620-630 for A, B, C, DRB1 and DQB1; 500 to 550 for DQA1; 606 for DPA1; and 400 to 480 for DPB1. Several DR-DQ haplotypes were treated as single units for association and clustering because of strong linkage in the cohort. On average, around 240,000 unique TCR beta nucleotide sequences were sequenced per donor among a few hundred genotyped donors of the cohort, with roughly 19% of those sequences being non-productive.

About this clone itself: Its antigen has not been determined. There are no base qualities to consult, and no much larger clone falls within one base.

Receptors were amplified or captured by the immunoSEQ multiplex PCR assay. A mixture of 60 forward primers for TCR Vbeta segments and 13 reverse primers for TCR Jbeta segments was used in the multiplex PCR. Amplification of the CDR3 region of rearranged TCR beta genes was performed with a multiplex PCR assay on genomic DNA. The Illumina HiSeq System was used to sequence the amplified TCR beta libraries as 87-base-pair reads. Processing in the source paper ran as follows. A later analysis tallied around 87 million unique TCR beta chains across the 666 repertoires, and around 9.9 million of those chains were shared by two or more donors. To remove PCR and sequencing errors, raw reads were error-corrected and collapsed into unique sequences using a nearest-neighbor algorithm that merged closely related sequences. Alignment of CDR3 sequences to IMGT reference sequences was used to assign V, D and J gene segments. Each retained sequence needed at least a six-nucleotide match to both a V gene segment and a J gene segment. Rearrangements were called productive when the CDR3 lacked stop codons and stayed in frame with V and J; all others were non-productive. CDR3 was defined according to IMGT convention as the region running from the second conserved V-encoded cysteine to the conserved J-encoded phenylalanine. The earlier analysis of a few hundred of the donors excluded sequences that lacked an unambiguous match to a single V gene segment. In an earlier analysis of approximately 610 of the donors, V segments were called functional above 56.7% productive rearrangements and were called segregating when the between-donor standard deviation exceeded 5%. To diagnose cytomegalovirus status from the catalog of TCR beta chain sequences, a statistical classification framework was built. A later analysis assigned V and J genes by comparing TCR nucleotide sequences with IMGT/GENE-DB human TR gene sequences. A later analysis assigned CDR3 sequences and most-parsimonious VDJ recombination scenarios with the TCRdist pipeline. In a later analysis, each TCR beta chain was defined by its CDR3 amino acid sequence together with its V-gene family, and reads without a unique V-gene family were excluded. In a later analysis, around 600 highly shared, low-generation-probability nucleotide sequences were removed to address suspected cross-contamination and a sequencing artifact. A later analysis calculated a clonal expansion index for each public chain from normalized within-repertoire ranks of inferred template counts. A later analysis computed generation probabilities with a VDJ recombination model fitted to out-of-frame rearrangements, and checked the results against IGoR. Hypergeometric tests were used in a later analysis to score TCR-TCR, TCR-HLA and TCR-CMV co-occurrence, with a repertoire-size bias correction applied to the TCR pairs. To estimate false discovery rates, a later analysis permuted the HLA or CMV assignments 20 times. A later analysis grouped co-occurring TCRs with DBSCAN, adding TCRdist sequence similarity when clustering within HLA-allele-positive subsets. Repertoires with fewer than 30,000 or more than 120,000 public chains, plus five repertoires with anomalous nucleotide sharing, were excluded from co-occurrence clustering. TCRdb carries this immuneACCESS record with in-frame sequences only. Its versions omit some clonotypes, under half of them owing to an unresolved V gene in the studies checked, with the rest unexplained. D and trimming come from the DNA, and the V and J calls and clone size come from that table. The sample table holds about 140,000 clones, of which less than 80% were seen once. Together, the top ten hold 8.8% of the sample.

Results and caveats for the whole study, not just this receptor: The earlier analysis of about 600 of the donors excluded roughly 17 rarely observed V segments, including chromosome 9 orphons, because counts were too low. Sequencing depth was assumed to be roughly uniform across donors in the presence/absence analyses, though that assumption may not hold. When HLA alleles, especially DR and DQ, strongly co-occurred, TCR associations were difficult to assign to individual alleles. A later genetic analysis reported fewer N-insertions in productive TCRs among donors in an Asian-associated ancestry cluster than the roughly 620-donor mean. In a later analysis, HLA-associated TCR beta chains showed more clonal expansion and lower generation probabilities than non-associated chains that were equally common. The only immune exposure information available for the cohort was CMV serostatus. A later analysis found that TCR association rates varied across HLA loci, with DRB1 alleles showing the most associated TCRs and HLA-C alleles the fewest. A further reported finding was that TCR beta sequences accurately predicted the HLA-A and HLA-B alleles for most subjects in the first cohort. Linkage disequilibrium might explain the correlated functional status among segregating V segments, but an unknown experimental factor could not be excluded. According to a later analysis, parvovirus B19, influenza, CMV and Epstein-Barr virus appeared linked to several top co-occurrence clusters. Cytomegalovirus status was reported to be diagnosed by the classifier with high specificity and sensitivity in both the original and validation cohorts. Because HLA typing was missing for some donors at each locus, association tests included only the typed subset. The cohort was sequenced for TCR beta chains only, and without alpha or paired-chain data the features that could be detected were limited. In vitro tests confirmed that three of the cytomegalovirus-associated TCR beta chains recognize cytomegalovirus antigens. The authors suggested that the approach could potentially be generalized to other disease states and immunological phenotypes. In an earlier analysis of about 600 of the donors, most TCR beta V segments appeared in productive rearrangements about 87% or about 30% of the time, broadly matching IMGT annotations. Across donors, most TCR sequences were observed very rarely, whereas some public TCRs were present in many individuals. Most CMV-associated TCR beta chains appeared to be HLA-restricted in a later analysis, and the HLA associations seemed to be driven largely by CMV exposure. The sequencing pipeline was judged likely to have produced a cluster of highly shared sequence variants as a technical artifact. An association between a missense DCLRE1C variant and V-gene and J-gene trimming of TCR beta chains was found in a later genetic analysis and replicated in an independent cohort. A total of about 150 TCR beta chains were listed by the study as associated with cytomegalovirus. In a later analysis, 15,000 to 20,000 TCR beta sequences were associated with specific HLA alleles at a false discovery rate of 0.05.

The cohort comprised some 680 healthy bone marrow donors. All cohort members were sampled while nominally healthy, although unrecorded immune exposures were likely present. The donor tested CMV seropositive, placing the donor among the 289 seropositive members of the cohort. Every donor gave a peripheral blood sample, and the peripheral blood mononuclear cells from that sample were used for TCR beta sequencing. Genomic DNA was extracted from the blood cell samples with the Qiagen DNeasy Blood Extraction Kit. The TCR was taken from a woman in her forties or fifties in good health and CMV-seropositive. Sequencing input: PBMCs.

The CDR3 reads CASSTGLPVGQPQHF. The DNA is TGTGCCAGCAGTACGGGACTTCCCGTGGGGCAGCCCCAGCATTTT. Here the chain combines TRBV27 and TRBJ1-5; a weak D assignment points to TRBD1 (5 bases agree). V lost 5 bases and J lost 7 bases; the stretch between them is 18 bases long. CDR1 is given as MNHEY and CDR2 as SMNVEV, both from the germline V gene (reference sequence). The CDR3, cysteine through phenylalanine, is 15 amino acids long. Only the CDR3 part of the read is kept: 45 bases, read in frame from the first base.